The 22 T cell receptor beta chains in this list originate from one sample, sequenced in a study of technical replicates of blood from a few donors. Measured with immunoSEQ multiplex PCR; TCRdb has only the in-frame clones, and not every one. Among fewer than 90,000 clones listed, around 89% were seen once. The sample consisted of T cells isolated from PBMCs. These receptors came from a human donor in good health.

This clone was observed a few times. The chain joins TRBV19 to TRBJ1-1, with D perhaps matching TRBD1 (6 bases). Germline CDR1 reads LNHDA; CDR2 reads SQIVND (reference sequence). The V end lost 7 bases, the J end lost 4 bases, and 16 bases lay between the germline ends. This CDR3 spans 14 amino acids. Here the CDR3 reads CASTRDRSGTEAFF. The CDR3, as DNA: TGTGCCAGTACCAGAGACAGGTCGGGCACTGAAGCTTTCTTT.

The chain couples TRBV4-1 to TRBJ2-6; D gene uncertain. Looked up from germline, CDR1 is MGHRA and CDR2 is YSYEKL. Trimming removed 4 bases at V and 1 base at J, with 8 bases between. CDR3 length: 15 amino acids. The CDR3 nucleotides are TGCGCCAGCAGCCTAAGAGTATCTGGGGCCAACGTCCTGACTTTC. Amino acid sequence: CASSLRVSGANVLTF.

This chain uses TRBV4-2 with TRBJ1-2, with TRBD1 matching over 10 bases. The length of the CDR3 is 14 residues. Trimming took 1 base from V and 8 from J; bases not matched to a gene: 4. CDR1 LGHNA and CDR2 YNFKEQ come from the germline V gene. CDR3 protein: CASSQGQGAEGYTF. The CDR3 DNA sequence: TGTGCCAGCAGCCAAGGACAGGGGGCAGAAGGCTACACCTTC.

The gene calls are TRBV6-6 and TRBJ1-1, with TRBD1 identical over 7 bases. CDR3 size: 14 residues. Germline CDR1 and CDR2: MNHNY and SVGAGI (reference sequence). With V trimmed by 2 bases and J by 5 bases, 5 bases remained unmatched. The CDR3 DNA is TGTGCCAGCAGTTACAACAGGGGAATAACTGAAGCTTTCTTT. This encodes CASSYNRGITEAFF.

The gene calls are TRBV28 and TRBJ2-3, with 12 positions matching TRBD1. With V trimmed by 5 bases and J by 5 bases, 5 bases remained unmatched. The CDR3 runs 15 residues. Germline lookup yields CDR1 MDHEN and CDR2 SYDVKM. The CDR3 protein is CASSPGQGARDTQYF. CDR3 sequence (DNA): TGTGCCAGCAGTCCGGGACAGGGGGCGAGAGATACGCAGTATTTT. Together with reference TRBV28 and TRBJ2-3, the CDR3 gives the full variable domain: DVKVTQSSRYLVKRTGEKVFLECVQDMDHENMFWYRQDPGLGLRLIYFSYDVKMKEKGDIPEGYSVSREKKERFSLILESASTNQTSMYLCASSPGQGARDTQYFGPGTRLTVL.

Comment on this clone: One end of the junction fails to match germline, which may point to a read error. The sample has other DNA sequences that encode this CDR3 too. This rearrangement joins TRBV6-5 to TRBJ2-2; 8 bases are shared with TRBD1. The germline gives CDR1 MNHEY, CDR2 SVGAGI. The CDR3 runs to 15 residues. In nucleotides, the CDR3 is TGTGCCAGCAGGCCAGGGGGCGGTAGCACCGGGGAACTGTTTTTT. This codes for CASRPGGGSTGELFF.

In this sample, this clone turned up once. The CDR3 reads CASSQIRGPGSGSYEQYF. As DNA, the CDR3 is TGTGCCAGTAGTCAAATCCGGGGCCCCGGTAGCGGCTCCTACGAGCAGTACTTC. The J gene is TRBJ2-7, the V gene TRBV19; D is possibly TRBD2 (6 bases). The CDR3 sequence is 18 residues long. The germline V gene encodes CDR1 LNHDA and CDR2 SQIVND (reference sequence). The V and J ends lost 5 bases and 0 bases respectively, with 23 bases between them.

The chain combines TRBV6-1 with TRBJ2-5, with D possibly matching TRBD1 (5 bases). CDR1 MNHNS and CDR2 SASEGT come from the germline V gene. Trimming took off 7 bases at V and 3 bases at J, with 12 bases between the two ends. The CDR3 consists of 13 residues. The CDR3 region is CASKGLVKETQYF. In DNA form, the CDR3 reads TGTGCCAGCAAGGGGCTCGTCAAAGAGACCCAGTACTTC.

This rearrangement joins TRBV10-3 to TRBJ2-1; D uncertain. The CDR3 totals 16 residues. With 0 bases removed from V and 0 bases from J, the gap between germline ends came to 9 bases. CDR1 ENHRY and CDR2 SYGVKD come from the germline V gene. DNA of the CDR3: TGTGCCATCAGTGAGTCACGTAGAAGCTCCTACAATGAGCAGTTCTTC. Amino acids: CAISESRRSSYNEQFF.

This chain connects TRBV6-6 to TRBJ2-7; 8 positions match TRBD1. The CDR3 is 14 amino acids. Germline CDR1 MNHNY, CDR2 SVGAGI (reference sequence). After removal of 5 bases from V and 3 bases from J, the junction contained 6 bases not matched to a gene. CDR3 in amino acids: CASSRGQGFYEQYF. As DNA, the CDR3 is TGTGCCAGCAGTCGCGGACAGGGCTTCTACGAGCAGTACTTC.

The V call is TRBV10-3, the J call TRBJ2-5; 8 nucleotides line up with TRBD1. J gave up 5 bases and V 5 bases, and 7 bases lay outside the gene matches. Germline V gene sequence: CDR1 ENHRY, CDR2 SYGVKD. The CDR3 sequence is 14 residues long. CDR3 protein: CAISMTGAGETQYF. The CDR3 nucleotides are TGTGCCATCAGTATGACAGGGGCCGGGGAGACCCAGTACTTC.

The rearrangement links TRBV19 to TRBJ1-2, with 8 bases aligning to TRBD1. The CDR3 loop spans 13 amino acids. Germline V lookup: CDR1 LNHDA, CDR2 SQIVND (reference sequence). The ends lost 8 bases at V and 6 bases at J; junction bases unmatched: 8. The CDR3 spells CASRIPGGHGYTF. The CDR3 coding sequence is TGTGCCAGTCGGATCCCAGGGGGCCATGGCTACACCTTC. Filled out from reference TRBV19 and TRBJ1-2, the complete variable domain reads DGGITQSPKYLFRKEGQNVTLSCEQNLNHDAMYWYRQDPGQGLRLIYYSQIVNDFQKGDIAEGYSVSREKKESFPLTVTSAQKNPTAFYLCASRIPGGHGYTFGSGTRLTVV.

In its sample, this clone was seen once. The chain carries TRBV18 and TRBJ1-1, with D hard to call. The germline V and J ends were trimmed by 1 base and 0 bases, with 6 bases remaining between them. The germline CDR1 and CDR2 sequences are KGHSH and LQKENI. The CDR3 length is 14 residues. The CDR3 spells CASSPQEVNTEAFF. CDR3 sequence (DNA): TGTGCCAGCTCACCACAGGAGGTGAACACTGAAGCTTTCTTT.

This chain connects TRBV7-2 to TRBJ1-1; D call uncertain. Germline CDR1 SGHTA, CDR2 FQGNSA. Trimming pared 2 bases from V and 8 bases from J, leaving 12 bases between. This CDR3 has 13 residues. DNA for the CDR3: TGTGCCAGCAGCTTACTGGTTAGAGGCGAAGCTTTCTTT. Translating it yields CASSLLVRGEAFF.

As DNA, the CDR3 is TGTGCCAGCAGTCGACGACGAAGGGGTGGAACGCAGTATTTT. The encoded protein is CASSRRRRGGTQYF. The chain uses TRBV6-1 and TRBJ2-3, with a possible D match to TRBD1 (5 bases). The CDR3 has 14 residues. The ends were cut back, 5 bases at V and 9 bases at J, with 18 bases in the middle. Germline CDR1 is MNHNS and CDR2 is SASEGT.

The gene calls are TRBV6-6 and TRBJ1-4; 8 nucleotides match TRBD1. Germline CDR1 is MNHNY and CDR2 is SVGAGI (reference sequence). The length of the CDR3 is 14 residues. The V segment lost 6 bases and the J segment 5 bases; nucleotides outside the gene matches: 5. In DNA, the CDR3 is TGTGCCAGCAGCCTACAGGGGGTGAATGAAAAACTGTTTTTT. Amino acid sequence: CASSLQGVNEKLFF.

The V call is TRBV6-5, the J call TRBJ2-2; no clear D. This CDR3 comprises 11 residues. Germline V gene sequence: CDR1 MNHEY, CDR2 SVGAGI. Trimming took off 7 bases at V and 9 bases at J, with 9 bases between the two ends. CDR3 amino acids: CASINGRELFF. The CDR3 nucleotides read TGTGCCAGCATTAACGGTCGGGAGCTGTTTTTT.

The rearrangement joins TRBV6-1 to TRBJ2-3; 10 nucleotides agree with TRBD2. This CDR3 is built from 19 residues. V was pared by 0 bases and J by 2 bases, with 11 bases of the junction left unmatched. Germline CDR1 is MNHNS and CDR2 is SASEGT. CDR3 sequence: CASSEALVGLAGATDTQYF. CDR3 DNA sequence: TGTGCCAGCAGTGAAGCGCTGGTAGGGCTAGCGGGAGCCACAGATACGCAGTATTTT.

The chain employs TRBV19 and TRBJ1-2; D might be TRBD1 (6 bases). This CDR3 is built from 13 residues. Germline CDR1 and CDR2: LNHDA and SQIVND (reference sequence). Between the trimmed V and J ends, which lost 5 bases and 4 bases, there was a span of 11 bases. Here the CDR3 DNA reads TGTGCCAGTAGTCTAGGACAGTCCTATGGCTACACCTTC. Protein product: CASSLGQSYGYTF.

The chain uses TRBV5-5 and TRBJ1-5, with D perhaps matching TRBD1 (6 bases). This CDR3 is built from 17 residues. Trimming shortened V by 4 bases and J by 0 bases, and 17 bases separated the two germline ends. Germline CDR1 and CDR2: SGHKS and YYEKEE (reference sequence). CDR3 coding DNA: TGTGCCAGCAGCCCTAGCACAGGGCCCTATAGCAATCAGCCCCAGCATTTT. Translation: CASSPSTGPYSNQPQHF.

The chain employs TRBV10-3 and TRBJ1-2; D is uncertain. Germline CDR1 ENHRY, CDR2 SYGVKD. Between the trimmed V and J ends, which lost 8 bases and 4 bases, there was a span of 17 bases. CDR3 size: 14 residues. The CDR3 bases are TGTGCCATCTTGGCTCCCGGAAGGAGCTATGGCTACACCTTC. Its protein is CAILAPGRSYGYTF.

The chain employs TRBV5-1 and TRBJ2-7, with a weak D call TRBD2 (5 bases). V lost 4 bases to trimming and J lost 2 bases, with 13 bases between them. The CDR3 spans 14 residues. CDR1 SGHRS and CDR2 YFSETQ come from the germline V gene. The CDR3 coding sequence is TGCGCCAGCAGCCCCCGTATGCGGGCCTACGAGCAGTACTTC. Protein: CASSPRMRAYEQYF.